Here is one TCR beta chain with its context. Its cognate antigen is unknown. This entry is derived from a study of T cell responses to AZD1222 COVID-19 vaccine. Study results and caveats: At study baseline, merely six AZD1222 recipients were seropositive. Clonal diversity was possibly underestimated, and white British individuals and females predominated among donors.

The method was immunoSEQ multiplex PCR; TCRdb's version includes in-frame clones alone and lacks a portion of them. The sample lists fewer than 130,000 clones, 92% occurring once. Trimming left V 3 bases short and J 7 bases short, with 21 bases between. This CDR3 has 16 residues. From germline, CDR1 is LNHDA and CDR2 SQIVND (reference sequence). Source: peripheral blood, taken on day 0 of AZD1222 vaccination. The clonotype originates from an adult in good health. The chain has TRBV19 and TRBJ2-5, with TRBD2 as a possible D gene (6 bases). The CDR3 sequence: CASSISDPAGLGTQYF. The CDR3 bases are TGTGCCAGTAGTATCTCGGATCCAGCGGGCCTCGGGACCCAGTACTTC.